This TCR beta chain stems from a study of tumor T cells in aggressive B-cell lymphoma. Germline CDR1 and CDR2: MDHEN and SYDVKM. This CDR3 has 14 amino acids. V dropped 6 bases and J dropped 2; count of bases not matched to a gene: 5. Repertoires were generated with immunoSEQ multiplex PCR, while TCRdb's copy carries only in-frame clones and drops some. The sample carries approximately 12,000 clones, 75% to 90% recorded once. This TCR derives from an adult with diffuse large B cell lymphoma. Sample: tumor tissue. The chain employs TRBV28 and TRBJ2-5; 8 bases are shared with TRBD2. Written as DNA, the CDR3 is TGTGCCAGCAGGAATAGCGGGAATCAAGAGACCCAGTACTTC. This gives the protein CASRNSGNQETQYF.